This T cell receptor beta chain was documented in a study of T-cell memory formation after mild COVID-19. TCRdb re-analysed the 5' RACE reads in MiXCR, keeping a single row per CDR3 protein. The top ten clones hold over 1.5% of a sample with approximately 35,000 distinct CDR3 sequences, around 21% of them seen once. The CDR3 length is 12 residues. The germline V gene has CDR1 SGHTA and CDR2 FQGNSA. With 1 base removed from V and 12 bases from J, the gap between germline ends came to 10 bases. This clonotype was picked up many times. Sequencing used PBMCs or a T cell subset sorted from them (not recorded which). The chain couples TRBV7-2 to TRBJ2-1; D is uncertain. The clonotype was recovered from an adult who had mild COVID-19 (a few samples of this study predate the infection). Cell type and time point are not known. Written as DNA, the CDR3 is TGTGCCAGCAGCTTAGTTCTCCGAGGGCAGTTCTTC. This sequence encodes CASSLVLRGQFF.